This TCR beta chain was found in a study of technical replicates of blood from a few donors. Produced via immunoSEQ multiplex PCR; TCRdb's table is partial and in-frame only. This sample yields roughly 92,000 clones, of which 90% to 95% are seen a single time; 0.34% belongs to the top ten. Sequenced material: T cells isolated from PBMCs. The TCR sequence derives from a human donor in good health.

The CDR3 protein is CASNFRGFLSETQYF. The CDR3 DNA sequence: TGTGCCAGTAATTTCAGGGGATTTCTTTCAGAGACCCAGTACTTC. The chain links TRBV19 to TRBJ2-5; possibly TRBD1 for D (6 bases). CDR3 length: 15 residues. Per the germline V gene, CDR1 is LNHDA and CDR2 is SQIVND (reference sequence). Trimming pared 7 bases from V and 4 bases from J, leaving 19 bases between.